This T cell receptor (beta chain) was retrieved from a study of shared clonotypes between healthy human individuals. Data came from immunoSEQ multiplex PCR; TCRdb stores just in-frame clones and leaves some out. This table holds some 900,000 clones, around 80% found once. This CDR3 region has 15 residues. The germline CDR1 and CDR2 sequences are MNHNS and SASEGT. V lost 1 base, J lost 6 bases, and 10 bases lay in between. This clone showed up just a few times. Sequenced input: memory CD4+ T cells sorted from blood. Regarding subset: CD45RA-negative fraction. This TCR was recovered from a man between 18 and 35 years old in good health. The V gene is TRBV6-1, the J gene TRBJ1-6; D gene unclear. Written as DNA, the CDR3 is TGTGCCAGCAGTGAAGGTCGGGTAACTAATTCACCCCTCCACTTT. Protein: CASSEGRVTNSPLHF.